These T cell receptor beta chains were read from a single sample in a study of shared clonotypes between healthy human individuals. Produced via immunoSEQ multiplex PCR; TCRdb's table is partial and in-frame only. This sample carries some 1.5 million clones, 96% of them seen once, and the ten largest clones take approximately 1.1%. The sample was naive CD4+ T cells sorted from blood. The receptor set was obtained from a man aged 25 to 45 in good health. Each CDR3 is given with its conserved first and last residue. D genes are given only for firm matches. A row's size may be missing; if present it is once, few, many or a size class.

abundance | j_gene | d_gene | v_gene | CDR3aa | CDR3nt
- | TRBJ2-7 | - | TRBV6-1 | CASTPQGYSYEQYF | TGTGCCAGCACTCCCCAGGGTTATAGCTACGAGCAGTACTTC
- | TRBJ2-1 | TRBD1 | TRBV28 | CASSLRGQGPGGFF | TGTGCCAGCAGTTTAAGGGGACAGGGCCCCGGAGGGTTCTTC
once | TRBJ2-1 | - | TRBV11-2 | CASSDTIRATSEQFF | TGTGCCAGCAGCGACACAATTCGGGCTACCTCGGAGCAGTTCTTC
- | TRBJ1-1 | - | TRBV5-5 | CASSFDGLMNTEAFF | TGTGCCAGCAGCTTCGACGGCCTAATGAACACTGAAGCTTTCTTT
- | TRBJ2-1 | TRBD2 | TRBV14 | CASSRSTGLEYNEQFF | TGTGCCAGCAGCCGTTCTACAGGACTAGAATACAATGAGCAGTTCTTC
- | TRBJ2-5 | - | TRBV5-5 | CASSPWRGRGETQYF | TGTGCCAGCAGCCCGTGGAGGGGAAGGGGAGAGACCCAGTACTTC
- | TRBJ1-2 | - | TRBV28 | CASSLPTPKNYYGYTF | TGTGCCAGCAGTTTACCAACCCCAAAAAACTACTATGGCTACACCTTC
- | TRBJ2-7 | TRBD2 | TRBV2 | CASSVTSGTYEQYF | TGTGCCAGCAGTGTGACTAGCGGCACCTACGAGCAGTACTTC
- | TRBJ2-3 | TRBD1 | TRBV5-6 | CASSLLTGNGLVAGDTQYF | TGTGCCAGCAGCTTGTTGACAGGGAACGGGCTAGTGGCGGGAGATACGCAGTATTTT
- | TRBJ1-3 | TRBD1 | TRBV28 | CATTDRGVGNTIYF | TGTGCCACCACGGACAGGGGAGTTGGAAACACCATATATTTT
- | TRBJ1-4 | - | TRBV19 | CASSIIARPFNEKLFF | TGTGCCAGTAGTATAATCGCGAGACCCTTTAATGAAAAACTGTTTTTT
once | TRBJ2-1 | TRBD2 | TRBV9 | CASSVVGGSGNEQFF | TGTGCCAGCAGCGTAGTCGGCGGGAGTGGAAATGAGCAGTTCTTC
- | TRBJ2-2 | - | TRBV7-2 | CASSLVRGRGGELFF | TGTGCCAGCAGCTTAGTTAGGGGGCGGGGCGGGGAGCTGTTTTTT
- | TRBJ1-2 | - | TRBV28 | CASSGSHYGYTF | TGTGCCAGCAGTGGCAGCCACTATGGCTACACCTTC
- | TRBJ2-1 | - | TRBV4-2 | CASSQAAGVLNEQFF | TGTGCCAGCAGCCAAGCGGCCGGGGTCTTGAATGAGCAGTTCTTC
- | TRBJ2-1 | - | TRBV27 | CASSPRGGKTYNEQFF | TGTGCCAGCAGTCCGCGAGGCGGAAAGACCTACAATGAGCAGTTCTTC
once | TRBJ2-7 | TRBD1 | TRBV7-8 | CASSSPGQGVYEQYF | TGTGCCAGCAGCTCTCCGGGACAGGGGGTCTACGAGCAGTACTTC
- | TRBJ1-1 | - | TRBV6-5 | CASSYLDSTEAFF | TGTGCCAGCAGTTACCTGGACAGCACTGAAGCTTTCTTT
- | TRBJ2-7 | - | TRBV29-1 | CSVEFGTPGEQYF | TGCAGCGTTGAATTTGGGACTCCCGGCGAGCAGTACTTC
- | TRBJ2-7 | TRBD2 | TRBV10-3 | CAISESATSGNEQYF | TGTGCCATCAGTGAGTCCGCGACTAGCGGGAACGAGCAGTACTTC
- | TRBJ1-1 | - | TRBV28 | CASSPASATLGWAFF | TGTGCCAGCAGTCCGGCTAGTGCGACTCTGGGTTGGGCTTTCTTT
- | TRBJ2-2 | TRBD2 | TRBV19 | CASSTLGTSGSTGELFF | TGTGCCAGTAGTACCCTTGGGACTAGCGGGAGCACCGGGGAGCTGTTTTTT
- | TRBJ2-5 | - | TRBV5-1 | CASSLVLAGHQETQYF | TGCGCCAGCAGCTTGGTCTTGGCAGGGCACCAAGAGACCCAGTACTTC
- | TRBJ1-2 | - | TRBV28 | CASSLLVGGIYGYTF | TGTGCCAGCAGTTTATTAGTCGGGGGGATCTATGGCTACACCTTC
- | TRBJ1-5 | TRBD1 | TRBV6-5 | CASRGTGLNQPQHF | TGTGCCAGCAGGGGGACAGGACTGAATCAGCCCCAGCATTTT
- | TRBJ2-1 | - | TRBV10-1 | CASSDLGQQGPSSYNEQFF | TGCGCCAGCAGTGACCTCGGGCAGCAAGGGCCAAGCTCCTACAATGAGCAGTTCTTC
- | TRBJ2-2 | - | TRBV6-5 | CASSEAGELFF | TGTGCCAGCAGTGAAGCCGGGGAGCTGTTTTTT
- | TRBJ2-3 | - | TRBV5-6 | CASSFWTRLLVSTDTQYF | TGTGCCAGCAGCTTCTGGACTCGTCTACTTGTTAGCACAGATACGCAGTATTTT
- | TRBJ2-3 | TRBD2 | TRBV7-9 | CASSFRAGETDTQYF | TGTGCCAGCAGCTTTCGAGCGGGAGAAACAGATACGCAGTATTTT
- | TRBJ2-4 | - | TRBV5-1 | CASSLEGLKNIQYF | TGCGCCAGCAGCTTGGAGGGTCTCAAAAACATTCAGTACTTC
- | TRBJ2-3 | TRBD2 | TRBV15 | CATSRHPGLAGLEFRQYF | TGTGCCACCAGCAGACACCCTGGACTAGCGGGATTGGAGTTTAGGCAGTATTTT
- | TRBJ1-5 | - | TRBV15 | CATSPAGSPQPQHF | TGTGCCACCAGCCCGGCGGGATCCCCTCAGCCCCAGCATTTT
- | TRBJ2-2 | - | TRBV28 | CASGSPNTGELFF | TGTGCCAGCGGGAGCCCAAACACCGGGGAGCTGTTTTTT
once | TRBJ2-2 | - | TRBV14 | CASSSRIRSGTGELFF | TGTGCCAGCAGCTCAAGGATCCGGTCAGGCACCGGGGAGCTGTTTTTT
- | TRBJ2-1 | - | TRBV5-6 | CASSRRSVSSYNEQFF | TGTGCCAGCAGCCGGCGGAGCGTAAGCTCCTACAATGAGCAGTTCTTC
- | TRBJ2-7 | TRBD2 | TRBV18 | CASSRTSGYEQYF | TGTGCCAGCTCACGGACTAGCGGCTACGAGCAGTACTTC
- | TRBJ2-5 | TRBD2 | TRBV11-3 | CASSLRVAGLRETQYF | TGTGCCAGCAGCTTAAGGGTAGCGGGATTGAGAGAGACCCAGTACTTC
- | TRBJ2-7 | - | TRBV2 | CASSGLESEQYF | TGTGCCAGCAGTGGTTTAGAGAGCGAGCAGTACTTC
once | TRBJ1-5 | - | TRBV27 | CASSSGSTQPQHF | TGTGCCAGCAGTTCGGGTAGCACTCAGCCCCAGCATTTT
- | TRBJ1-3 | TRBD1 | TRBV27 | CASPRTGHSGNTIYF | TGTGCCAGTCCTCGGACAGGCCACTCTGGAAACACCATATATTTT
- | TRBJ1-2 | - | TRBV19 | CASSIGHHYGYTF | TGTGCCAGTAGTATCGGTCACCACTATGGCTACACCTTC
- | TRBJ2-7 | TRBD2 | TRBV28 | CASGAGLNYEQYF | TGTGCCAGCGGAGCGGGACTGAACTACGAGCAGTACTTC
- | TRBJ2-1 | - | TRBV5-1 | CASSSEQRALGNEQFF | TGCGCCAGCAGCTCCGAACAAAGGGCCTTGGGGAATGAGCAGTTCTTC
- | TRBJ1-2 | - | TRBV25-1 | CASSEDSYGYTF | TGTGCCAGCAGTGAAGACAGTTATGGCTACACCTTC
- | TRBJ2-3 | TRBD2 | TRBV7-2 | CASSLDKPGLAKSTDTQYF | TGTGCCAGCAGCTTAGATAAACCGGGACTAGCTAAATCCACAGATACGCAGTATTTT
- | TRBJ2-3 | TRBD2 | TRBV5-4 | CASSLGGGPSTDTQYF | TGTGCCAGCAGCTTGGGGGGAGGGCCTAGCACAGATACGCAGTATTTT
- | TRBJ1-5 | - | TRBV5-8 | CASSLYLGNQPQHF | TGTGCCAGCAGCTTGTATCTCGGGAATCAGCCCCAGCATTTT
- | TRBJ2-1 | TRBD2 | TRBV10-1 | CASSESIRSGGEQFF | TGCGCCAGCAGTGAGTCGATCCGGAGCGGGGGCGAGCAGTTCTTC
- | TRBJ2-2 | - | TRBV5-4 | CASSFIGSVTGELFF | TGTGCCAGCAGCTTTATCGGGAGCGTCACCGGGGAGCTGTTTTTT
- | TRBJ2-1 | - | TRBV5-1 | CASSFGLADYNEQFF | TGCGCCAGCAGCTTCGGGTTAGCAGACTACAATGAGCAGTTCTTC
- | TRBJ2-2 | - | TRBV5-1 | CASSLEAGRTGELFF | TGCGCCAGCAGCTTGGAGGCGGGCAGAACCGGGGAGCTGTTTTTT
- | TRBJ2-1 | TRBD2 | TRBV5-1 | CASSLGGLAGGEQFF | TGCGCCAGCAGCTTGGGGGGACTAGCGGGAGGTGAGCAGTTCTTC
- | TRBJ1-6 | TRBD1 | TRBV5-4 | CASSPGQANSPLHF | TGTGCCAGCAGCCCGGGACAGGCTAATTCACCCCTCCACTTT
- | TRBJ2-2 | TRBD2 | TRBV6-4 | CASSKNSGSNTGELFF | TGTGCCAGCTCTAAAAATAGCGGGTCGAACACCGGGGAGCTGTTTTTT
- | TRBJ1-5 | - | TRBV10-3 | CAIPRSGQVNQPQHF | TGTGCCATCCCCCGGTCGGGGCAGGTCAATCAGCCCCAGCATTTT
- | TRBJ2-1 | TRBD2 | TRBV28 | CASTSPKLAGFYNEQFF | TGTGCCAGCACCTCCCCAAAACTAGCGGGATTCTACAATGAGCAGTTCTTC
- | TRBJ2-1 | - | TRBV18 | CASSVASGVYNEQFF | TGTGCCAGCTCAGTTGCCAGCGGAGTCTACAATGAGCAGTTCTTC
- | TRBJ1-3 | TRBD1 | TRBV5-1 | CASSLVGQGYSGNTIYF | TGCGCCAGCAGCTTGGTGGGACAGGGATACTCTGGAAACACCATATATTTT
- | TRBJ2-1 | - | TRBV5-4 | CASSSPKLAGRTYNEQFF | TGTGCCAGCAGCTCGCCAAAACTAGCCGGAAGGACCTACAATGAGCAGTTCTTC